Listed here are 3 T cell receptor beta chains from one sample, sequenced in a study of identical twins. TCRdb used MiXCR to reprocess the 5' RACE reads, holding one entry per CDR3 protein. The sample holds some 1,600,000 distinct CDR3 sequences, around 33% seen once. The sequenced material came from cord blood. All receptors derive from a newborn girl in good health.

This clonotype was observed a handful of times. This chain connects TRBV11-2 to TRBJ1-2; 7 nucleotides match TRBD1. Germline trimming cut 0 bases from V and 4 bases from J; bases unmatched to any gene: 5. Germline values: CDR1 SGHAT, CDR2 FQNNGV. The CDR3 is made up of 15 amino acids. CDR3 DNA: TGTGCCAGCAGCTTAGAAGGGGGCGGTGGCTATGGCTACACCTTC. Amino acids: CASSLEGGGGYGYTF. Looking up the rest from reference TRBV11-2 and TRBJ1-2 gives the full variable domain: EAGVAQSPRYKIIEKRQSVAFWCNPISGHATLYWYQQILGQGPKLLIQFQNNGVVDDSQLPKDRFSAERLKGVDSTLKIQPAKLEDSAVYLCASSLEGGGGYGYTFGSGTRLTVV.

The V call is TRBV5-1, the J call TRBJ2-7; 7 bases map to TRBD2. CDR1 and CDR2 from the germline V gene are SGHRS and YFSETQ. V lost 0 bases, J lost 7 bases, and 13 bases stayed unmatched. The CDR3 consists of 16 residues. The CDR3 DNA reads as TGCGCCAGCAGCTTGGCTTTGCGGGAGCTTTACAATGAGCAGTACTTC. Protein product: CASSLALRELYNEQYF.

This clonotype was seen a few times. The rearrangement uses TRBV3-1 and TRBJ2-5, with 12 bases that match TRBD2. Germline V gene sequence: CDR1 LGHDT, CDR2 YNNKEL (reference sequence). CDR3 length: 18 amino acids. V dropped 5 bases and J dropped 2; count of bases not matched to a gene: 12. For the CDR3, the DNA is TGTGCCAGCAGCTCCATCCGAACTAGCGGGGGGACACAAGAGACCCAGTACTTC. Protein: CASSSIRTSGGTQETQYF.